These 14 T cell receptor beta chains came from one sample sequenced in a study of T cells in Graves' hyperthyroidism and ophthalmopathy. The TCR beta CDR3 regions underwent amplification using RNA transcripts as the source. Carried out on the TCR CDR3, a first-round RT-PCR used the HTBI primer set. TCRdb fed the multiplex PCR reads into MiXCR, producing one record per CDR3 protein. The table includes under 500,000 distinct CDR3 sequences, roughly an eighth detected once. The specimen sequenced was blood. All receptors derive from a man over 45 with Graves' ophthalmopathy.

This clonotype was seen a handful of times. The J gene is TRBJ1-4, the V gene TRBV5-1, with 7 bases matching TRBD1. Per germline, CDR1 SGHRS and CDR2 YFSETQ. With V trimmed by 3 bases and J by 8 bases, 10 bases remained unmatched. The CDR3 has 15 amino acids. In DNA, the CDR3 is TGCGCCAGCAGCTCCGCCGGGACAGTAGGGGAAAAACTGTTTTTT. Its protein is CASSSAGTVGEKLFF.

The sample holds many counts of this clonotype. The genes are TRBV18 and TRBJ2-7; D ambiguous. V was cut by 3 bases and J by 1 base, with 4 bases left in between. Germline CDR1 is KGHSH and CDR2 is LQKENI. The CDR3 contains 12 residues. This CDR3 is CASSPLSYEQYF. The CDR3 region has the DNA TGTGCCAGCTCACCGTTATCCTACGAGCAGTACTTC. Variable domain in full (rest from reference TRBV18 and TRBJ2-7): NAGVMQNPRHLVRRRGQEARLRCSPMKGHSHVYWYRQLPEEGLKFMVYLQKENIIDESGMPKERFSAEFPKEGPSILRIQQVVRGDSAAYFCASSPLSYEQYFGPGTRLTVT.

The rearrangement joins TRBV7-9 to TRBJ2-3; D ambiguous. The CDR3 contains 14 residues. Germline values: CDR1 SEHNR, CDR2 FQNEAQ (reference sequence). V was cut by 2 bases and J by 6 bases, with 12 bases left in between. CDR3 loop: CASSLMRGADTQYF. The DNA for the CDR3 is TGTGCCAGCAGCTTAATGCGTGGAGCCGATACGCAGTATTTT. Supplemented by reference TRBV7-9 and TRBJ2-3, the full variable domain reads DTGVSQNPRHKITKRGQNVTFRCDPISEHNRLYWYRQTLGQGPEFLTYFQNEAQLEKSRLLSDRFSAERPKGSFSTLEIQRTEQGDSAMYLCASSLMRGADTQYFGPGTRLTVL.

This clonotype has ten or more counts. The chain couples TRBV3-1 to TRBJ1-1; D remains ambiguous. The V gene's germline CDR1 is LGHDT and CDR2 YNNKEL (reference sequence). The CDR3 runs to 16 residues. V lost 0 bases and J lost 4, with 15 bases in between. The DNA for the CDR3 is TGTGCCAGCAGCCAAGATTCTGCGGGGAGGAGCACTGAAGCTTTCTTT. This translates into CASSQDSAGRSTEAFF.

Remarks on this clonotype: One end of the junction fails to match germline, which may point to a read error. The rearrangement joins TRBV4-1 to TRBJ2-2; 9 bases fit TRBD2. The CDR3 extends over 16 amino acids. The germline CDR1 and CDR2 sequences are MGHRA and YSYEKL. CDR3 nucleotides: TGTGCCAGCAGCCAAGCGGGAGGTAGAAACACCGGGGAGCTGTTTTTT. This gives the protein CASSQAGGRNTGELFF.

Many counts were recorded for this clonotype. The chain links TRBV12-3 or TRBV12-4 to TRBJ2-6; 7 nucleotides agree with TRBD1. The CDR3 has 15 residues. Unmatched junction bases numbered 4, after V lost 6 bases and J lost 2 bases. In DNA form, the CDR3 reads TGTGCCAGCAGGGGAACAGGGGCTGGGGCCAACGTCCTGACTTTC. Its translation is CASRGTGAGANVLTF.

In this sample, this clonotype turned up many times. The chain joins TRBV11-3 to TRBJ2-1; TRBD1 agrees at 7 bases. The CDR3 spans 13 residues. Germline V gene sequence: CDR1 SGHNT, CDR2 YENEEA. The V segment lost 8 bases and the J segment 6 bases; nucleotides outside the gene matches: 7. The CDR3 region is CASSGQTINEQFF. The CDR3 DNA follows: TGTGCCAGCTCGGGACAGACCATCAATGAGCAGTTCTTC.

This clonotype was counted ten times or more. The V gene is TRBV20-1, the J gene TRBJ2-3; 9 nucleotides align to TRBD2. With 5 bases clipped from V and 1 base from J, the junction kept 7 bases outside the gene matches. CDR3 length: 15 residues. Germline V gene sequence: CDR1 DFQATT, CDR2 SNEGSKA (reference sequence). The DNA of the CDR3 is TGCAGTGCTCGGAGCGGGAGGATCGGCACAGATACGCAGTATTTT. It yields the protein CSARSGRIGTDTQYF.

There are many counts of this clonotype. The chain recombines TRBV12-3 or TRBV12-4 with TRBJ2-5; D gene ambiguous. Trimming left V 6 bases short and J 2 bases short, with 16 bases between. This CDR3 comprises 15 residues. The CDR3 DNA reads TGTGCCAGCAGCTCCCTCCGGGTCAATCAAGAGACCCAGTACTTC. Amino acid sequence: CASSSLRVNQETQYF.

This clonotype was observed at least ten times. The CDR3 sequence is CASSLLWATEAFF. CDR3 bases: TGTGCCAGCAGTTTGCTTTGGGCCACTGAAGCTTTCTTT. This chain connects TRBV12-3 or TRBV12-4 to TRBJ1-1; D remains unclear. V shed 3 bases and J shed 4 bases, with 9 bases lying between them. The CDR3 has 13 amino acids.

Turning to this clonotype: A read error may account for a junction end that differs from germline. The CDR3 sequence is CASSKATGVVQPQHF. The CDR3, as DNA: TGCGCCAGCAGCAAAGCGACAGGGGTGGTTCAGCCCCAGCATTTT. The gene calls are TRBV6-1 and TRBJ1-5; TRBD1 aligns across 8 bases. CDR1 is MNHNS and CDR2 is SASEGT in the germline V gene. The CDR3 is 15 residues long.

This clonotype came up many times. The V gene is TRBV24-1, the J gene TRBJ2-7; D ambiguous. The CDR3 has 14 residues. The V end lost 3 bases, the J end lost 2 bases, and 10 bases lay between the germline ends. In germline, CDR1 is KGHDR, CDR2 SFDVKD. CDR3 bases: TGTGCCACCAGTGATCGTGGGAACCCCTACGAGCAGTACTTC. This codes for CATSDRGNPYEQYF.

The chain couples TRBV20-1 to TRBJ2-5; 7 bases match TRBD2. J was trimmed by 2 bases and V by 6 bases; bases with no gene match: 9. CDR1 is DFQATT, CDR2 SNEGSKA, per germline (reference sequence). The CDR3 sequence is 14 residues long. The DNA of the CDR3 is TGCAGTGCATCACGACTAGCCCTACAAGAGACCCAGTACTTC. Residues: CSASRLALQETQYF.

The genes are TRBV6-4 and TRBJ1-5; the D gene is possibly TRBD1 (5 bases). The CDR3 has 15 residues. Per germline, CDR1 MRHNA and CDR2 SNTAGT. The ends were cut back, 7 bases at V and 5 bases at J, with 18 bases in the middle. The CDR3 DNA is TGTGCCAGCAACTCAGGTGAGGGGACGTATCAGCCCCAGCATTTT. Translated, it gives CASNSGEGTYQPQHF.